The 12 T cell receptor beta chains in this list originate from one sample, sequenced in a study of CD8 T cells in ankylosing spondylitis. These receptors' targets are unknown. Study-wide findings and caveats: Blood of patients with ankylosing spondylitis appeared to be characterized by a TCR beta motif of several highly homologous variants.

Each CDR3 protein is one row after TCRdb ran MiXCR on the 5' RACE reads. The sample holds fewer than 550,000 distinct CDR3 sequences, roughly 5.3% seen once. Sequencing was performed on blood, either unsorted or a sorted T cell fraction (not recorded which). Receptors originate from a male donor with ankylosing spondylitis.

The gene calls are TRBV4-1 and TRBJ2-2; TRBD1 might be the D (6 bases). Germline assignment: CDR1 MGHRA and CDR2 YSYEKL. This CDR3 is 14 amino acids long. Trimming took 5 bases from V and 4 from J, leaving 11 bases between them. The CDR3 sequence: CASSGRQATGELFF. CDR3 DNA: TGCGCCAGCAGCGGTCGACAGGCCACCGGGGAGCTGTTTTTT.

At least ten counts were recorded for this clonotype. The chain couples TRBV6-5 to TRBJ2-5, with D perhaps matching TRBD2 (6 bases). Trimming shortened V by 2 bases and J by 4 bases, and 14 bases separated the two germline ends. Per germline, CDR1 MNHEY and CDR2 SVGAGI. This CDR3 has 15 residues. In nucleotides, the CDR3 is TGTGCCAGCAGTTACGACTGGGCTAGCGCAGAGACCCAGTACTTC. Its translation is CASSYDWASAETQYF.

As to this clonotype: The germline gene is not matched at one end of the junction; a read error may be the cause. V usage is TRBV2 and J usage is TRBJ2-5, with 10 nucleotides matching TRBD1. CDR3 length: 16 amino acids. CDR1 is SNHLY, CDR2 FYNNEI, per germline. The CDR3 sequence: CTSSGADRGAQETQYF. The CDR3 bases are TGTACCAGCAGTGGAGCGGACAGGGGGGCTCAAGAGACCCAGTACTTC.

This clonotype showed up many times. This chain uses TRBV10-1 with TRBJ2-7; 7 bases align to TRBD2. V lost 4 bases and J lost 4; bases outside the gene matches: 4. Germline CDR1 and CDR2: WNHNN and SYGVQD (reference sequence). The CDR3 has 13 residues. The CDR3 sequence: CASSVGLLYEQYF. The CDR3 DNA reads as TGCGCCAGCAGTGTGGGACTACTATACGAGCAGTACTTC.

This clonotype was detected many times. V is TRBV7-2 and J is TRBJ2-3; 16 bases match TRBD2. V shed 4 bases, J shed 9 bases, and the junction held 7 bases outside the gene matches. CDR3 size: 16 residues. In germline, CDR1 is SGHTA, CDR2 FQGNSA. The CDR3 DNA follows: TGTGCCAGCAGCTCGGGACTAGCGGGAGGGACAGGGACGCAGTATTTT. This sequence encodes CASSSGLAGGTGTQYF.

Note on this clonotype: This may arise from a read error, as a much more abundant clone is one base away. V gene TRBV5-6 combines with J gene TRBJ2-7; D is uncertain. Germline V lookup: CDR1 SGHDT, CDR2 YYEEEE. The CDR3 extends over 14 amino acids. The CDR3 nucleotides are TGTGCCAGCAGCTTACCCGGTGTCTCCCACGAGCAGTACTTC. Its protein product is CASSLPGVSHEQYF. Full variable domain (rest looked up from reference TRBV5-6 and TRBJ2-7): DAGVTQSPTHLIKTRGQQVTLRCSPKSGHDTVSWYQQALGQGPQFIFQYYEEEERQRGNFPDRFSGHQFPNYSSELNVNALLLGDSALYLCASSLPGVSHEQYFGPGTRLTVT.

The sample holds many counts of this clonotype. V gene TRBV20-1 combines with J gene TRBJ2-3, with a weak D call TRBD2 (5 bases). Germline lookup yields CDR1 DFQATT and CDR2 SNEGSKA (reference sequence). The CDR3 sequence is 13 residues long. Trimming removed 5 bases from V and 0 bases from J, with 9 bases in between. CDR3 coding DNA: TGCAGTGCTCAAAGGAGGAGCACAGATACGCAGTATTTT. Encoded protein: CSAQRRSTDTQYF.

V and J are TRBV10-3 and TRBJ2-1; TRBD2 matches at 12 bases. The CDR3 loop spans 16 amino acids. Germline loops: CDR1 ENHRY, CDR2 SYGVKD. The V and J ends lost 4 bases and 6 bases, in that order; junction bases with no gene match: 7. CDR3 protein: CAISVSGLAGTNEQFF. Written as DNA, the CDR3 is TGTGCCATCAGTGTGTCAGGACTAGCGGGAACCAATGAGCAGTTCTTC.

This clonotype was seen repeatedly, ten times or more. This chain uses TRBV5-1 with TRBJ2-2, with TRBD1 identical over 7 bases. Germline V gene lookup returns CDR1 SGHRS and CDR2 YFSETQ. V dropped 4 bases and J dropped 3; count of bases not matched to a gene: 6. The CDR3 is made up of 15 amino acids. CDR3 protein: CASSPRQGDTGELFF. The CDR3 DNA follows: TGCGCCAGCAGCCCCCGACAGGGAGACACCGGGGAGCTGTTTTTT.

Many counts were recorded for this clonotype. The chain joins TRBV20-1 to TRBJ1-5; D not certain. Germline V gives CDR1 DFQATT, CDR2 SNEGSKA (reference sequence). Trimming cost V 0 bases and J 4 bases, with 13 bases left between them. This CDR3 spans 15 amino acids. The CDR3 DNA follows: TGCAGTGCTAGAGAGACGCCAGTTCTTAATCAGCCCCAGCATTTT. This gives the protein CSARETPVLNQPQHF.

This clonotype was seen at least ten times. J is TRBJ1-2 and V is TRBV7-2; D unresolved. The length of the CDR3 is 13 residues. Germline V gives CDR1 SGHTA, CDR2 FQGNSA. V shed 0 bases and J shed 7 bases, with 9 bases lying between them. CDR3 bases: TGTGCCAGCAGCTTAGCGACCGGCACTGGCTACACCTTC. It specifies CASSLATGTGYTF.

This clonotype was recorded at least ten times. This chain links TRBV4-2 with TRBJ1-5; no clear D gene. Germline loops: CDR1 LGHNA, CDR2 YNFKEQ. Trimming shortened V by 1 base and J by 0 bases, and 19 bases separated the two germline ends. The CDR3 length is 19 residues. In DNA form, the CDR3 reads TGTGCCAGCAGCCAAGTCGAGGGAAGTGGAGGATATAGCAATCAGCCCCAGCATTTT. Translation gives CASSQVEGSGGYSNQPQHF.